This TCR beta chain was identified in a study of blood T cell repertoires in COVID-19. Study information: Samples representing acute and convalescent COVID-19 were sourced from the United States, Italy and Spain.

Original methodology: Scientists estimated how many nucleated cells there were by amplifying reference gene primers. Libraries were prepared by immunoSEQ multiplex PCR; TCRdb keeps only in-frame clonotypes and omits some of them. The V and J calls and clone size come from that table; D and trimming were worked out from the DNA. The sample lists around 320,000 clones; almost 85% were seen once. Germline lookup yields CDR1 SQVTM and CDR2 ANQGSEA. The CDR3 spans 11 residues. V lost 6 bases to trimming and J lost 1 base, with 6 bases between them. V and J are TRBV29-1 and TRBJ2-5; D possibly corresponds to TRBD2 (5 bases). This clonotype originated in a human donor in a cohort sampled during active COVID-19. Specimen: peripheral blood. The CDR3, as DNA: TGCAGCGTCGCGGGCCAAGAGACCCAGTACTTC. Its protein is CSVAGQETQYF.